These T cell receptor beta chains were read from a single sample in a study of T cell responses to AZD1222 COVID-19 vaccine. Profiling relied on immunoSEQ multiplex PCR, and the TCRdb table lists in-frame clones only, not all of them. The sample shows about 130,000 clones, roughly 90% of them seen only once. Sequenced material: peripheral blood, taken on day 0 of AZD1222 vaccination. The receptor set was obtained from an adult in good health. The CDR3 runs from the conserved cysteine through the conserved F or W. D genes are given only for firm matches. Clone size is stated in some rows and not others, as once, few, many or a class when expanded.

size	D	J	V	DNA	CDR3
-	-	TRBJ1-2	TRBV28	TGTGCCAGCAGTTTAGGTGACCTCGCGGGTGGCTACACCTTC	CASSLGDLAGGYTF
-	-	TRBJ2-5	TRBV13	TGTGCCAGCAGCTTAGGCTTGGGGTTGAGAAGGGCCCAGTACTTC	CASSLGLGLRRAQYF
-	-	TRBJ1-5	TRBV6-5	TGTGCCAGCAGTTACGCGGACGGCAATCAGCCCCAGCATTTT	CASSYADGNQPQHF
-	TRBD1	TRBJ1-1	TRBV6-5	TGTGCCAGCAGATTACGGACAGGGAACACTGAAGCTTTCTTT	CASRLRTGNTEAFF
-	TRBD2	TRBJ2-5	TRBV24-1	TGTGCCACCTCTAGCGGGAGGGCCGATTTGGAGACCCAGTACTTC	CATSSGRADLETQYF
-	-	TRBJ1-1	TRBV29-1	TGCAGCGCTTTGGGGCAGCTGAACACTGAAGCTTTCTTT	CSALGQLNTEAFF
-	TRBD1	TRBJ2-6	TRBV19	TGTGCCAGTAGTATAGATCTATACAGGGGGCCCTCTGGGGCCAACGTCCTGACTTTC	CASSIDLYRGPSGANVLTF
few	-	TRBJ1-6	TRBV4-3	TGCGCCAGCAGCCAAGGTGGCAGCTCCTATAATTCACCCCTCCACTTT	CASSQGGSSYNSPLHF
-	-	TRBJ2-7	TRBV19	TGTGCCAGTAGTTTGGGGGGCAGTTACGAGCAGTACTTC	CASSLGGSYEQYF
-	TRBD1	TRBJ2-1	TRBV20-1	TGCAGTGCTAGTGTAGGCAGGGGGAGTATATATGAGCAGTTCTTC	CSASVGRGSIYEQFF
-	TRBD1	TRBJ2-4	TRBV5-6	TGTGCCAGCAGCTTACCGGGACAGGGGGTGAACATTCAGTACTTC	CASSLPGQGVNIQYF
-	TRBD1	TRBJ2-7	TRBV2	TGTGCCAGCAGTGGACAGGGTCGGGACGAGCAGTACTTC	CASSGQGRDEQYF
-	-	TRBJ1-1	TRBV7-9	TGTGCCAGCAGCTTATTGTGGGCCGGTAGCACTGAAGCTTTCTTT	CASSLLWAGSTEAFF
few	-	TRBJ1-5	TRBV6-2/TRBV6-3	TGTGCCAGCAGTTACGAAGGGGAGAGTTCGCCCCAGCATTTT	CASSYEGESSPQHF
-	TRBD2	TRBJ2-1	TRBV7-3	TGTGCCAGCAGCCCTAGCGGGATTTTCAATGAGCAGTTCTTC	CASSPSGIFNEQFF
-	TRBD2	TRBJ2-4	TRBV11-3	TGTGCCAGCAGCCGCCCCGGACTAGCGGGAGCCAAAAACATTCAGTACTTC	CASSRPGLAGAKNIQYF
-	-	TRBJ2-1	TRBV21-1	TGTGCCAGCAGCAAAGGAGCGGTCACCTACAATGAGCAGTTCTTC	CASSKGAVTYNEQFF
once	TRBD1	TRBJ2-4	TRBV19	TGTGCCAGTACCCCCGACAGGGCTTCCAGCATTCAGTACTTC	CASTPDRASSIQYF
once	-	TRBJ2-2	TRBV5-1	TGCGCCAGCAGCGATAAAGACGGGCCCACCGGGGAGCTGTTTTTT	CASSDKDGPTGELFF
-	TRBD1	TRBJ1-6	TRBV2	TGTGCCAGCAGGACTTCCGGAGGGGGCCCGAATTCACCCCTCCACTTT	CASRTSGGGPNSPLHF
-	TRBD2	TRBJ2-7	TRBV2	TGTGCCAGCAGCACTAGCGGGAGAAAAGGCGAGCAGTACTTC	CASSTSGRKGEQYF
-	-	TRBJ2-7	TRBV30	TGTGCCTGGACTTACCGGACGGGCTACGAGCAGTACTTC	CAWTYRTGYEQYF